This entry features one T cell receptor beta chain sequence. The CDR3 runs to 11 residues. Germline values: CDR1 DFQATT, CDR2 SNEGSKA (reference sequence). V lost 6 bases and J lost 8; bases outside the gene matches: 6. The protocol was immunoSEQ multiplex PCR, while the TCRdb copy is restricted to in-frame clones and leaves out a portion. The sample has about 99,000 clones, 91% seen once; the top ten hold around 45%. This specimen comes from a study of T cell responses to AZD1222 COVID-19 vaccine. The chain couples TRBV20-1 to TRBJ1-2; 7 positions agree with TRBD1. This TCR derives from an adult in good health. This sample comprised peripheral blood, obtained on day 0 of AZD1222 vaccination. The CDR3 spells CSAGTVVGYTF. The CDR3 DNA is TGCAGTGCCGGGACAGTCGTCGGCTACACCTTC.